A single sample gave rise to the 28 T cell receptor beta chains below, sequenced in a study of blood T cell repertoires in COVID-19. Only in-frame clones appear in the TCRdb table, and some are missing; sequencing was by immunoSEQ multiplex PCR. The sample lists about 270,000 clones, about nine tenths occurring once. The specimen was PBMCs or T cells enriched from blood (not recorded which). Receptor source: a woman aged 35 to 49 with acute COVID-19.

This chain links TRBV7-9 with TRBJ1-4; D may be TRBD1 (6 bases). Trimming took 4 bases from V and 6 from J, leaving 12 bases between them. The germline gives CDR1 SEHNR, CDR2 FQNEAQ (reference sequence). This CDR3 has 14 amino acids. The CDR3 protein is CASSSQQGDEKLFF. The CDR3 DNA reads as TGTGCCAGCAGCTCACAACAGGGTGATGAAAAACTGTTTTTT.

V is TRBV19 and J is TRBJ1-6; maybe TRBD1 (6 bases). The germline V gene has CDR1 LNHDA and CDR2 SQIVND (reference sequence). V was cut by 6 bases and J by 6 bases, with 18 bases left in between. This CDR3 is built from 16 residues. DNA for the CDR3: TGTGCCAGTAGCCCCTTCGGGGGGGCAGGTAATTCACCCCTCCACTTT. It encodes CASSPFGGAGNSPLHF.

The CDR3 protein is CASSQETSKYNEQFF. The CDR3 nucleotides read TGTGCCAGCAGCCAAGAAACTAGCAAATACAATGAGCAGTTCTTC. The chain joins TRBV3-1 (or the pseudogene TRBV3-2) to TRBJ2-1; D is perhaps TRBD2 (6 bases). Trimming left V 0 bases short and J 4 bases short, with 10 bases between. Per the germline V gene, CDR1 is LGHDT and CDR2 is YNNKEL (reference sequence). The CDR3 length is 15 residues.

The rearrangement links TRBV18 to TRBJ1-1; tentative D call: TRBD1 (5 bases). Germline loops: CDR1 KGHSH, CDR2 LQKENI. The CDR3 contains 15 residues. Trimming left V 2 bases short and J 5 bases short, with 15 bases between. The CDR3 DNA reads as TGTGCCAGCTCACCAGTTATGGGGCTTGGGACTGAAGCTTTCTTT. This gives the protein CASSPVMGLGTEAFF.

The chain carries TRBV2 and TRBJ2-3; 7 bases are a match to TRBD2. The CDR3 consists of 17 residues. In germline, CDR1 is SNHLY, CDR2 FYNNEI. V shed 0 bases and J 6 bases; nucleotides not matched to a gene: 12. The CDR3 DNA reads as TGTGCCAGCAGTGAAGCCCGGGTAGCGGGCCCTGGGGATACGCAGTATTTT. It translates to CASSEARVAGPGDTQYF.

This chain connects TRBV7-8 to TRBJ1-1; D is possibly TRBD1 (5 bases). CDR1 and CDR2 (germline): SGHVS, FQNEAQ. This CDR3 has 13 residues. The ends were cut back, 5 bases at V and 1 base at J, with 8 bases in the middle. The CDR3 loop reads CASSITGNTEAFF. The CDR3, as DNA: TGTGCCAGCAGCATAACAGGGAACACTGAAGCTTTCTTT.

The chain is built from TRBV27 and TRBJ1-5, with a weak D call TRBD1 (5 bases). The ends were cut back, 3 bases at V and 3 bases at J, with 12 bases in the middle. There are 15 residues in the CDR3. Germline lookup yields CDR1 MNHEY and CDR2 SMNVEV (reference sequence). DNA of the CDR3: TGTGCCAGCAGTTTTTTGGGGCCACCCAATCAGCCCCAGCATTTT. Residues: CASSFLGPPNQPQHF.

The chain joins TRBV10-1 to TRBJ1-4; the match to TRBD1 covers 9 bases. Unmatched junction bases numbered 12, after V lost 5 bases and J lost 8 bases. Germline CDR1 is WNHNN and CDR2 is SYGVQD (reference sequence). CDR3 size: 16 residues. The CDR3 DNA reads TGCGCCAGCAGTAACAAAACCGGGACAGGGAACGAAAAACTGTTTTTT. The encoded protein is CASSNKTGTGNEKLFF.

This clone was recorded a few times. J is TRBJ1-2 and V is TRBV5-1; 7 bases align to TRBD1. The CDR3 spans 15 residues. J gave up 0 bases and V 5 bases, and 7 bases lay outside the gene matches. CDR1 SGHRS and CDR2 YFSETQ come from the germline V gene. CDR3 DNA: TGCGCCAGCAGATTTCAGGGGGAGGCTAACTATGGCTACACCTTC. Its translation is CASRFQGEANYGYTF.

This rearrangement joins TRBV19 to TRBJ1-2; weak D call: TRBD1 (6 bases). Trimming took 5 bases from V and 7 from J, leaving 23 bases between them. Germline values: CDR1 LNHDA, CDR2 SQIVND (reference sequence). The CDR3 spans 16 residues. The CDR3 loop reads CASSSFGQGIDGGYTF. CDR3 DNA: TGTGCCAGTAGTTCTTTTGGTCAGGGGATTGATGGTGGCTACACCTTC.

This chain joins TRBV7-2 and TRBJ1-5; 9 bases align to TRBD1. In germline, CDR1 is SGHTA, CDR2 FQGNSA. The CDR3 has 17 residues. The junction had 13 bases not matched to a gene; V was cut back by 0 bases and J by 10 bases. Written as DNA, the CDR3 is TGTGCCAGCAGCTTAGCCTTAGGGACAGGGCGGATGGAACCCCAGCATTTT. Encoded protein: CASSLALGTGRMEPQHF.

The chain couples TRBV2 to TRBJ1-1; D unclear. Trimming cost V 4 bases and J 7 bases, with 10 bases left between them. There are 12 residues in the CDR3. Germline V gene data show CDR1 as SNHLY and CDR2 as FYNNEI. CDR3 sequence (DNA): TGTGCCAGCAGTGCGCGGACTGGTGAAGCTTTCTTT. The encoded protein is CASSARTGEAFF.

The rearrangement links TRBV7-9 to TRBJ1-1; no firm D call. The CDR3 runs to 16 residues. Trimming cost V 4 bases and J 5 bases, with 20 bases left between them. The germline gives CDR1 SEHNR, CDR2 FQNEAQ (reference sequence). The CDR3 DNA sequence: TGTGCCAGCAGCTCTAGTCGTTACGCGGGGAGGACTGAAGCTTTCTTT. Its protein product is CASSSSRYAGRTEAFF.

This chain joins TRBV11-3 and TRBJ1-1, with 8 bases that match TRBD1. This CDR3 spans 17 amino acids. Trimming cost V 3 bases and J 0 bases; bases outside gene matches: 9. Germline V gene lookup returns CDR1 SGHNT and CDR2 YENEEA. CDR3 bases: TGTGCCAGCAGCTTTATTGGACAGGGCCTCATGAACACTGAAGCTTTCTTT. The encoded protein is CASSFIGQGLMNTEAFF.

The genes are TRBV27 and TRBJ2-1; TRBD1 matches at 7 bases. Germline CDR1 MNHEY, CDR2 SMNVEV (reference sequence). With V trimmed by 0 bases and J by 0 bases, 5 bases remained unmatched. This CDR3 is built from 17 residues. The CDR3 DNA reads TGTGCCAGCAGTTTATCGAACAGGGGCGGCTCCTACAATGAGCAGTTCTTC. Translation: CASSLSNRGGSYNEQFF.

The V call is TRBV6-2 or TRBV6-3, the J call TRBJ1-5; the match to TRBD1 covers 7 bases. V lost 0 bases to trimming and J lost 2 bases; unmatched junction nucleotides: 19. In germline, CDR1 is MNHEY, CDR2 SVGEGT. This CDR3 is built from 21 residues. The CDR3 protein is CASSYSAPAQGSEVRNQPQHF. The CDR3 region has the DNA TGTGCCAGCAGTTACTCGGCCCCGGCACAGGGGTCGGAAGTTCGCAATCAGCCCCAGCATTTT.

The chain recombines TRBV11-3 with TRBJ1-2; D is ambiguous. CDR1 and CDR2 from the germline V gene are SGHNT and YENEEA. The ends were cut back, 2 bases at V and 7 bases at J, with 8 bases in the middle. The length of the CDR3 is 12 residues. CDR3 DNA sequence: TGTGCCAGCAGCTTATTTAATTCTGGCTACACCTTC. It encodes CASSLFNSGYTF.

Notes on this clone: This sample includes further DNA sequences coding for the same CDR3. The V gene is TRBV7-9, the J gene TRBJ2-5; no clear D gene. This CDR3 has 12 amino acids. Trimming stripped 2 bases from V and 5 bases from J, with 6 bases between. Germline V gene lookup returns CDR1 SEHNR and CDR2 FQNEAQ (reference sequence). CDR3 residues: CASSLFLETQYF. The CDR3, as DNA: TGTGCCAGCAGCTTATTTCTGGAGACCCAGTACTTC.

This clone was seen at least ten times. The chain uses TRBV29-1 and TRBJ2-2; 10 bases match TRBD2. V lost 4 bases, J lost 0 bases, and 5 bases stayed unmatched. Germline V CDR1 and CDR2: SQVTM, ANQGSEA. CDR3 size: 16 residues. CDR3 residues: CSVGKRGGSNTGELFF. The DNA for the CDR3 is TGCAGCGTTGGGAAGCGGGGGGGATCGAACACCGGGGAGCTGTTTTTT.

The V and J genes are TRBV5-1 and TRBJ2-1, with TRBD2 matching 14 bases. With 0 bases clipped from V and 1 base from J, the junction kept 6 bases outside the gene matches. The CDR3 is made up of 19 amino acids. The germline CDR1 and CDR2 sequences are SGHRS and YFSETQ. The CDR3 bases are TGCGCCAGCAGCTTGGATCGGGGACTAGCGGGAGTTTCCTACAATGAGCAGTTCTTC. It translates to CASSLDRGLAGVSYNEQFF.

The chain carries TRBV28 and TRBJ1-2; TRBD1 agrees at 9 bases. The CDR3 totals 15 residues. After removal of 3 bases from V and 1 base from J, the junction contained 3 bases not matched to a gene. Germline assignment: CDR1 MDHEN and CDR2 SYDVKM. The CDR3 sequence: CASSFPTGGNYGYTF. DNA of the CDR3: TGTGCCAGCAGTTTCCCGACAGGGGGTAACTATGGCTACACCTTC.

The chain is built from TRBV21-1 and TRBJ2-1; the table's TRBD2 call for D was not verified on the DNA. TRBV21-1 is recorded as a pseudogene. The length of the CDR3 is 15 residues. The CDR3 bases are TGTGCCAGCACAGTAGCGGGAGTTTTATACAATGAGCAGTTCTTC. It yields the protein CASTVAGVLYNEQFF.

The V and J genes are TRBV6-5 and TRBJ1-2, with D maybe TRBD1 (5 bases). V was clipped by 11 bases and J by 1 base, with 17 bases between them. CDR1 and CDR2 from the germline V gene are MNHEY and SVGAGI. The CDR3 is made up of 14 amino acids. CDR3 sequence reads: CAARWGESNYGYTF. The CDR3 nucleotides are TGTGCCGCACGGTGGGGGGAAAGTAACTATGGCTACACCTTC.

This CDR3 is CASSLVAPGDEQYF. The CDR3 bases are TGTGCCAGCAGCTTAGTAGCCCCGGGGGACGAGCAGTACTTC. This chain links TRBV7-9 with TRBJ2-7; TRBD2 is a possible D gene (6 bases). The CDR3 is made up of 14 amino acids. Germline V lookup: CDR1 SEHNR, CDR2 FQNEAQ (reference sequence). Trimming removed 1 base from V and 5 bases from J, with 12 bases in between. Full variable domain (missing parts from reference TRBV7-9 and TRBJ2-7): DTGVSQNPRHKITKRGQNVTFRCDPISEHNRLYWYRQTLGQGPEFLTYFQNEAQLEKSRLLSDRFSAERPKGSFSTLEIQRTEQGDSAMYLCASSLVAPGDEQYFGPGTRLTVT.

This sequence joins TRBV24-1 and TRBJ2-1; weak D call: TRBD1 (5 bases). The CDR3 length is 13 residues. The germline V gene encodes CDR1 KGHDR and CDR2 SFDVKD. The V end lost 2 bases, the J end lost 9 bases, and 10 bases lay between the germline ends. CDR3 bases: TGTGCCACCAGTGATTCAGCCAGGGCTGAGCAGTTCTTC. This translates into CATSDSARAEQFF.

The J gene is TRBJ1-5, the V gene TRBV28, with a tentative D call TRBD1 (6 bases). The germline V gene has CDR1 MDHEN and CDR2 SYDVKM. Trimming cost V 3 bases and J 2 bases, with 14 bases left between them. This CDR3 contains 16 residues. CDR3 sequence reads: CASSFRQGFRNQPQHF. In nucleotides, the CDR3 is TGTGCCAGCAGTTTCCGTCAGGGGTTTCGCAATCAGCCCCAGCATTTT.

This clone is a singleton in its sample. V gene TRBV27 combines with J gene TRBJ2-7; no clear D gene. The CDR3 is made up of 14 amino acids. The V gene's germline CDR1 is MNHEY and CDR2 SMNVEV (reference sequence). Trimming left V 2 bases short and J 2 bases short, with 10 bases between. CDR3 in DNA: TGTGCCAGCAGTTTAAAAAGACAAGCCTACGAGCAGTACTTC. Translating it yields CASSLKRQAYEQYF.

The CDR3 DNA is TGTGCCAGCAGTTTCCTGACAGGGGGCGGGACAGATACGCAGTATTTT. Amino acids: CASSFLTGGGTDTQYF. The J gene is TRBJ2-3, the V gene TRBV27; 10 bases are a match to TRBD1. CDR3 length: 16 amino acids. Germline V gene sequence: CDR1 MNHEY, CDR2 SMNVEV (reference sequence). V dropped 3 bases and J dropped 3; count of bases not matched to a gene: 6.